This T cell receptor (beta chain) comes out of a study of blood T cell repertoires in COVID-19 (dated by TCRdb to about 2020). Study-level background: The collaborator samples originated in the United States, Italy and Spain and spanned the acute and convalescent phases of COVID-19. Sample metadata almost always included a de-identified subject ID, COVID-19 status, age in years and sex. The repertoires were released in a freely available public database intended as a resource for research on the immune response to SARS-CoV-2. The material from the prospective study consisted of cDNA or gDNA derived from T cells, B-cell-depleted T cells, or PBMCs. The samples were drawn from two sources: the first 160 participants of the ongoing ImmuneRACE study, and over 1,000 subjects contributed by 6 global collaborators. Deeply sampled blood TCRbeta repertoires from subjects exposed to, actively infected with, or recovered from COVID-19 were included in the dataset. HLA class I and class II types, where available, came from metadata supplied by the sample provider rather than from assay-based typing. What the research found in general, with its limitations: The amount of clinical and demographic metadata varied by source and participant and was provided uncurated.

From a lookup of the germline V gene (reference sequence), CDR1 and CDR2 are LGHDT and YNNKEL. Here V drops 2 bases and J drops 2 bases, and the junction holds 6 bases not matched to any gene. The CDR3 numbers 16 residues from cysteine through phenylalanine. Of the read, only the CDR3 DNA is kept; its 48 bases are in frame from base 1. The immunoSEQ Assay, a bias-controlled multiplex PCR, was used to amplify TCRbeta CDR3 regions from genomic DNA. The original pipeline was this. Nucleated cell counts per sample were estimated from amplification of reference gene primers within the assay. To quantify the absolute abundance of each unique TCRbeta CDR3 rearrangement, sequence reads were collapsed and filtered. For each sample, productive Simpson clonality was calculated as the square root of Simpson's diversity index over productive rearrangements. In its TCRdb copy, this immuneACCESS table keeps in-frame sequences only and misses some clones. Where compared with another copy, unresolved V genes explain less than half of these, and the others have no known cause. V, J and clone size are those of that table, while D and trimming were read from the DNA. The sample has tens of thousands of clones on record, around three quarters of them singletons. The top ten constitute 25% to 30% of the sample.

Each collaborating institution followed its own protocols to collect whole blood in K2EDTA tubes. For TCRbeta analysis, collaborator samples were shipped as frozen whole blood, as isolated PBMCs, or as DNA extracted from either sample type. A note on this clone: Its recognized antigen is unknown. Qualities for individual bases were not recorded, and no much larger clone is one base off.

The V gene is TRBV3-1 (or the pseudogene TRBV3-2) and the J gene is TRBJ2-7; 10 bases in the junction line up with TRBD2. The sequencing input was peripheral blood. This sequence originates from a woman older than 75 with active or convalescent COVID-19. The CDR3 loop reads CASSQRDGTSAYEQYF. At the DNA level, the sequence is TGTGCCAGCAGCCAACGGGACGGGACTAGCGCCTACGAGCAGTACTTC.